This TCR beta chain was sequenced for a study of cytomegalovirus exposure and HLA in healthy donors. Overall study results and limits: Using a false discovery rate of 0.05, a later analysis showed that approximately 17,000 TCR beta sequences were associated with HLA alleles. TCR beta V- and J-gene trimming was later associated with a missense DCLRE1C variant. Cytomegalovirus status was reportedly diagnosed by the classifier with high specificity and sensitivity.

The ends lost 2 bases at V and 3 bases at J; junction bases unmatched: 16. The CDR3 extends over 21 amino acids. Of note for this clone: Its matching antigen is unknown.

Primers for the PCR totalled 60 Vbeta and 13 Jbeta. Method: immunoSEQ multiplex PCR; TCRdb's copy keeps in-frame clones and lacks some. The top ten hold roughly 4.2% of the sample, which has roughly 120,000 clones, less than 80% seen once. This clonotype was sampled from a woman in her thirties or forties in good health and CMV-seropositive. This chain uses TRBV23-1 with TRBJ1-4; TRBD1 aligns across 12 bases. TRBV23-1 belongs to the ORF category, with a function that is uncertain. Sequenced sample: PBMCs. The CDR3 is CASSQPYRDRGRFEANEKLFF. The CDR3 region has the DNA TGCGCCAGCAGTCAACCGTACCGGGACAGGGGGCGATTTGAAGCTAATGAAAAACTGTTTTTT.